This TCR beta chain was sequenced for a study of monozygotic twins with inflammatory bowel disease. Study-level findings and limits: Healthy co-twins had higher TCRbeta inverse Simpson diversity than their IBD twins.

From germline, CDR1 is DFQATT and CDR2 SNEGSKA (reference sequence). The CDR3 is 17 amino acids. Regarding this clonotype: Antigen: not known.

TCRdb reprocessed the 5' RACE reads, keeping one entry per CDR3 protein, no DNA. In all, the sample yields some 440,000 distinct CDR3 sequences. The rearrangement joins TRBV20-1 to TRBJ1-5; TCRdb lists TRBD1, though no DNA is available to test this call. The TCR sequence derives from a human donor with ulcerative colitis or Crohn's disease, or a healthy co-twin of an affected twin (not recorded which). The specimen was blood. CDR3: CSASRGAGQGPNQPQHF.